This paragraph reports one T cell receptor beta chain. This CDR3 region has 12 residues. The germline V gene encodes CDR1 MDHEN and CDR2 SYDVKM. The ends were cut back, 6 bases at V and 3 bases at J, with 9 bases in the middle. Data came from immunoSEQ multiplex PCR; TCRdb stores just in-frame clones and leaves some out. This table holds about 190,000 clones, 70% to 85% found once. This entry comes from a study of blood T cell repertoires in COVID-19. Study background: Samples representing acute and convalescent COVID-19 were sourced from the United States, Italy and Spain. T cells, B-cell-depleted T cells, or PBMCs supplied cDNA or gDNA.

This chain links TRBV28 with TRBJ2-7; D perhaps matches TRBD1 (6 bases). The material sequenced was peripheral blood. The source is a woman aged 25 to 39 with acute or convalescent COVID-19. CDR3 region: CASSPQGYEQYF. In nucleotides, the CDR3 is TGTGCCAGCAGCCCACAGGGCTACGAGCAGTACTTC.